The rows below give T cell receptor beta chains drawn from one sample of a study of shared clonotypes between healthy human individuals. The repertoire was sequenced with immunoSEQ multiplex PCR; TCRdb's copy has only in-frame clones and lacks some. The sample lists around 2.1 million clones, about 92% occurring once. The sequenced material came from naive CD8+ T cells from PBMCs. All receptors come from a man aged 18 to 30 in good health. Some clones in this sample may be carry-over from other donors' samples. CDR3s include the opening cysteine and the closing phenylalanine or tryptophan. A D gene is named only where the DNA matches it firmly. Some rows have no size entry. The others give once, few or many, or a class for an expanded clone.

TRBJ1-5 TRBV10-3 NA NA TGTGCCATCAGTGAGTCGGAGGATGGCAATCAGCCCCAGCATTTT CAISESEDGNQPQHF
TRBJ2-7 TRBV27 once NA TGTGCCAGCAGTATTCACGGGCGGCTTTACGAGCAGTACTTC CASSIHGRLYEQYF
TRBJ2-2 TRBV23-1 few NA TGCGCCAGCAGACAGGGAAGGAGGTGTCGTGGGTCCGGGGAGCTGTTTTTT CASRQGRRCRGSGELFF
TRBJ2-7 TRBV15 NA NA TGTGCCACCAGCAGAGATCCGGATGACGAAGCCTACGAGCAGTACTTC CATSRDPDDEAYEQYF
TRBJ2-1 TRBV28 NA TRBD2 TGTGCCAGCAGTCCAAGACTAGCGCGAGACAATGAGCAGTTCTTC CASSPRLARDNEQFF
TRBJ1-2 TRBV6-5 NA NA TGTGCCAGCAGTTACGGCGGAGGGAACTATGGCTACACCTTC CASSYGGGNYGYTF
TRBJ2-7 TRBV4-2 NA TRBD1 TGTGCCAGCAGCCAAGTTAGAGAGGATCTGGGGACAGGAACCTACGAGCAGTACTTC CASSQVREDLGTGTYEQYF
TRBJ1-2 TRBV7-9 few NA TGTGCCAGCACCACAAGGAACAGAGACGGCTACACCTTC CASTTRNRDGYTF
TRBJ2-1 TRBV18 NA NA TGTGCCAGCTCACCTCGGGAAAGCTCCTACAATGAGCAGTTCTTC CASSPRESSYNEQFF
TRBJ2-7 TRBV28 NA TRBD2 TGTGCCATCGCGCGGACCGCGCGTCGGACTAGCGGGAGGGCCAGGCTATTC CAIARTARRTSGRARLF
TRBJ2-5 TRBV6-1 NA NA TGTGCCAGCAACGAAGGCGCGGGGCTACAAGAGACCCAGTACTTC CASNEGAGLQETQYF
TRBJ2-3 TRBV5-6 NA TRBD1 TGTGCCAGCAGCTTGAGTTCCAGGGGGCGAGCAGATACGCAGTATTTT CASSLSSRGRADTQYF
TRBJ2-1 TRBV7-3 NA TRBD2 TGTGCCAGCAGCTCCGGGACTAGCAGATACAATGAGCAGTTCTTC CASSSGTSRYNEQFF
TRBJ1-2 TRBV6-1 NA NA TGTGCCAGCAGAGAAGGGATTAGGACTGTGGCTGGCTACACCTTC CASREGIRTVAGYTF
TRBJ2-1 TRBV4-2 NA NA TGTGCCAGCAGCCAAGGAAAGCGTGAGCAGTTCTTC CASSQGKREQFF
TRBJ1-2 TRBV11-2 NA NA TGTGCCAGCAGCACTACGACACTCTGGGGCTACACCTTC CASSTTTLWGYTF
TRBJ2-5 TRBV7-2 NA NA TGTGCCAGCAGCTTTCGCGGGATCCAAGAGACCCAGTACTTC CASSFRGIQETQYF
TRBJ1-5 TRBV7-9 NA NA TGTGCCAGCAGCTTAGCGCTAGGGGAAGGGGCCGGCAATCAGCCCCAGCATTTT CASSLALGEGAGNQPQHF
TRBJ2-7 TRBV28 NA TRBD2 TGTGCCAGCAGTTCCCCTCTAGCGGGGTCCTACGAGCAGTACTTC CASSSPLAGSYEQYF
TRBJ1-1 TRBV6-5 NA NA TGTGCCAGCGCGGAACCGAACACTGAAGCTTTCTTT CASAEPNTEAFF
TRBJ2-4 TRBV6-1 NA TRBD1 TGTGCCAGCAGGGACCGGGACAGCCTAAAAAACATTCAGTACTTC CASRDRDSLKNIQYF
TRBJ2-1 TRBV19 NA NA TGTGCCAGTAGTATGGGGCCTGACGGTACCTACAATGAGCAGTTCTTC CASSMGPDGTYNEQFF
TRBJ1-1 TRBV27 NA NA TGTGCCAGCAGTTTAGTGATTAACACTGAAGCTTTCTTT CASSLVINTEAFF
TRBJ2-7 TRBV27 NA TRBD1 TGTGCCAGCAGTTTACCGGACAGGGGGTTGAACGAGCAGTACTTC CASSLPDRGLNEQYF
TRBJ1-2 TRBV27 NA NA TGTGCCAGCAGTTTCGGCGAAGACTATGGCTACACCTTC CASSFGEDYGYTF
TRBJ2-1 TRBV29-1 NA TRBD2 TGCAGCGTCGGACCTGGACTAGCGGGAGGGCAATCGGGGTTTACGACGAATGAGCAGTTCTTC CSVGPGLAGGQSGFTTNEQFF
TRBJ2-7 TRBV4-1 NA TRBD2 TGCGCCAGCAGCCAAGGATCGGGACTAGCAGCCTACGAGCAGTACTTC CASSQGSGLAAYEQYF
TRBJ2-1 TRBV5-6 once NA TGTGCCAGCAGCTTAGGGGCATACTACAATGAGCAGTTCTTC CASSLGAYYNEQFF
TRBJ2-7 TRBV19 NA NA TGTGCCAGTAGTATAGGAGGAGGGATTCGGGCCTACGAGCAGTACTTC CASSIGGGIRAYEQYF